These 11 T cell receptor beta chains share one sample of origin, sequenced in a study of T cell repertoires in cytomegalovirus infection (dated 2019 in TCRdb). No antigen has been identified for these receptors. Sequenced using an Illumina HiSeq 1500. TCRdb reprocessed the public reads (quality trimming at Q25 with fastp, clone calling with MiXCR) and kept in-frame beta chains. A single entry per CDR3 protein holds the most common genes and DNA from its merged rows. In all, the sample holds roughly 220,000 distinct CDR3 sequences, and about 38% of those were seen once. The ten largest make up approximately 59% of the sample. In the paper's terms, the treatment or condition label means: in vitro stimulation with specific CMV peptide epitopes to enrich CMV-specific T cells. Here the sequenced sample was CD8+ T cells from cultured PBMCs, taken from culture after CMV antigen stimulation. The source is a human donor in good health (CMV status not recorded). Some clones in this sample may be carry-over from other donors' samples.

V usage is TRBV20-1 and J usage is TRBJ1-5; 10 bases are shared with TRBD1. This CDR3 has 15 residues. V lost 5 bases, J lost 4 bases, and 8 bases stayed unmatched. CDR1 and CDR2 (germline): DFQATT, SNEGSKA (reference sequence). CDR3 region: CSAPRDRGLNQPQHF. CDR3 bases: TGCAGTGCTCCCCGGGACAGGGGTCTTAATCAGCCCCAGCATTTT.

In its sample, this clonotype was seen a few times. This rearrangement joins TRBV7-6 to TRBJ2-7; 7 nucleotides match TRBD1. V dropped 4 bases and J dropped 1; count of bases not matched to a gene: 7. This CDR3 contains 15 residues. CDR1 is SGHVS and CDR2 is FNYEAQ in the germline V gene. The CDR3 DNA reads TGTGCCAGCAGCTCCGCGACAGGGTGGTCCTACGAGCAGTACTTC. This codes for CASSSATGWSYEQYF.

DNA for the CDR3: TGTGCCAGCAGCCCTACTCCCGCTAGTATCCACAATGAGCAGTTCTTC. Translated, it gives CASSPTPASIHNEQFF. This sequence joins TRBV7-6 and TRBJ2-1; D remains unclear. This CDR3 spans 16 amino acids. Looked up from germline, CDR1 is SGHVS and CDR2 is FNYEAQ. Trimming left V 5 bases short and J 5 bases short, with 19 bases between.

The chain links TRBV7-8 to TRBJ2-1, with a weak D call TRBD2 (5 bases). Germline CDR1 reads SGHVS; CDR2 reads FQNEAQ. CDR3 size: 12 residues. V lost 0 bases, J lost 10 bases, and 7 bases lay in between. CDR3 residues: CASSLAGLEQFF. CDR3 nucleotides: TGTGCCAGCAGCTTAGCCGGACTGGAGCAGTTCTTC.

CDR3 DNA sequence: TGTGCCAGCAGCTTAGGGGGGACAGGGGGCAATCAGCCCCAGCATTTT. The encoded protein is CASSLGGTGGNQPQHF. The V gene is TRBV7-8, the J gene TRBJ1-5; 10 nucleotides agree with TRBD1. Germline CDR1 is SGHVS and CDR2 is FQNEAQ. V lost 1 base, J lost 2 bases, and 2 bases stayed unmatched. The CDR3 runs 16 residues.

A note on this clonotype: This CDR3 is missing its conserved last phenylalanine or tryptophan, likely due to a read error. The chain links TRBV6-1 to TRBJ2-7, with D tentatively TRBD2 (6 bases). Germline V gives CDR1 MNHNS, CDR2 SASEGT. V was clipped by 4 bases and J by 4 bases, with 14 bases between them. The CDR3 has 14 residues. The CDR3: CASSGWEEQYEQYL. Here the CDR3 DNA reads TGTGCCAGCAGTGGATGGGAGGAACAATACGAGCAGTACCTC.

V gene TRBV6-2 or TRBV6-3 combines with J gene TRBJ2-1, with unresolved D. V lost 2 bases, J lost 0 bases, and 8 bases lay in between. From germline, CDR1 is MNHEY and CDR2 SVGEGT. This CDR3 is 15 amino acids long. The CDR3 bases are TGTGCCAGCAGTTACGCGCCCAGCTCCTACAATGAGCAGTTCTTC. Translated: CASSYAPSSYNEQFF.

The V call is TRBV9, the J call TRBJ2-2; D not certain. Trimming took 4 bases from V and 4 from J, leaving 14 bases between them. Germline CDR1 is SGDLS and CDR2 is YYNGEE. The CDR3 has 15 residues. The CDR3 reads CASSLRQFGTGELFF. CDR3 bases: TGTGCCAGCAGCCTGCGACAATTCGGCACCGGGGAGCTGTTTTTT.

The sample holds many counts of this clonotype. The chain's CDR3 is CASSLAGGRYEQFF. CDR3 DNA: TGTGCCAGCAGCTTAGCGGGAGGGCGCTATGAGCAGTTCTTC. The V call is TRBV7-8, the J call TRBJ2-1; 7 nucleotides agree with TRBD2. With V trimmed by 0 bases and J by 8 bases, 4 bases remained unmatched. Germline CDR1 and CDR2: SGHVS and FQNEAQ. The CDR3 runs 14 residues.

This clonotype was seen a few times. The chain combines TRBV28 with TRBJ2-3; 8 bases agree with TRBD2. The CDR3 has 14 amino acids. V trimming: 4 bases; J trimming: 5 bases; junction bases outside the gene matches: 5. CDR1 and CDR2 (germline): MDHEN, SYDVKM. Here the CDR3 reads CASSSGLEGDTQYF. Here the CDR3 DNA reads TGTGCCAGCAGTTCGGGACTAGAGGGAGATACGCAGTATTTT.

This rearrangement joins TRBV29-1 to TRBJ2-6; 9 nucleotides line up with TRBD1. Germline CDR1 SQVTM, CDR2 ANQGSEA. Trimming at V came to 0 bases and at J to 0 bases, leaving 9 bases not matched to a gene. CDR3 size: 19 residues. CDR3 region: CSVEDSPDRGNSGANVLTF. The CDR3 coding sequence is TGCAGCGTTGAAGATTCGCCCGACAGGGGGAACTCTGGGGCCAACGTCCTGACTTTC.